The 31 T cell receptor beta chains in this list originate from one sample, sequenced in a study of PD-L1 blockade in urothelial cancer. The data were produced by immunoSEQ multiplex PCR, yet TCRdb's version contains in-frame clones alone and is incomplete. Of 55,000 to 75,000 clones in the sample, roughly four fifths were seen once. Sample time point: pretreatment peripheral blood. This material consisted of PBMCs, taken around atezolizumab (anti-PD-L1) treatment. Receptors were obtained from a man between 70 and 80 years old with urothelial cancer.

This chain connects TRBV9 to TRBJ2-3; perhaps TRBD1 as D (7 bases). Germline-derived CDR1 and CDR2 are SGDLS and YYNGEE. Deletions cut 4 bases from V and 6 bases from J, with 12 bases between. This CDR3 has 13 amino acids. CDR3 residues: CASSHPGGDTQYF. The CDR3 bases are TGTGCCAGCAGCCACCCAGGGGGGGATACGCAGTATTTT.

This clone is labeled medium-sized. CDR3 DNA: TGTGCCTGGACTGCTGATTTGTCGGACACTGAAGCTTTCTTT. Translated: CAWTADLSDTEAFF. V gene TRBV30 combines with J gene TRBJ1-1; D not resolved. Trimming took 4 bases from V and 3 from J, leaving 15 bases between them. Germline V gene data show CDR1 as GTSNPN and CDR2 as SVGIG (reference sequence). The CDR3 is made up of 14 amino acids.

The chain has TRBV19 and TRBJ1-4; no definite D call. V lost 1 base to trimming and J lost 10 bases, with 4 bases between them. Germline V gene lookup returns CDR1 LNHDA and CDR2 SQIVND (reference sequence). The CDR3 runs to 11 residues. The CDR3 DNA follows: TGTGCCAGTAGTATAGCGGGAAAACTGTTTTTT. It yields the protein CASSIAGKLFF.

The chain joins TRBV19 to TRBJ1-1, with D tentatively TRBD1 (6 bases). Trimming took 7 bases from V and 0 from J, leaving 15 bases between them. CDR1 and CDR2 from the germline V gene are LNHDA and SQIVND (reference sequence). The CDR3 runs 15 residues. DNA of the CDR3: TGTGCCAGTACAGCCATAGGACAGATGAACACTGAAGCTTTCTTT. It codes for CASTAIGQMNTEAFF.

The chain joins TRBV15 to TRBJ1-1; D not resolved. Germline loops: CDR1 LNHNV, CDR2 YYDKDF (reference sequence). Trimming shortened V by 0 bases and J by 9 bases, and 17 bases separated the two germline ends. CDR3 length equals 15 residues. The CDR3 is CATSRESGLSMKAFF. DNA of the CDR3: TGTGCCACCAGCAGAGAGTCGGGGTTAAGTATGAAAGCTTTCTTT.

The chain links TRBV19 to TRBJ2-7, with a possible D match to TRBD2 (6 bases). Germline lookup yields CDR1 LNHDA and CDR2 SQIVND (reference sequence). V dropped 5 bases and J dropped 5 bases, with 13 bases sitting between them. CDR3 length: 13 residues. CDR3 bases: TGTGCCAGTAGTCCCATGGGCGGGGACGAGCAGTACTTC. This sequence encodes CASSPMGGDEQYF.

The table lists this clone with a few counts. The CDR3 DNA reads TGTGCCAGCAGTTACTCGAAGGGGTTCCAGCAGTACTTC. It yields the protein CASSYSKGFQQYF. The V call is TRBV6-6, the J call TRBJ2-7, with D tentatively TRBD1 (5 bases). Between the trimmed V and J ends, which lost 0 bases and 8 bases, there was a span of 11 bases. This CDR3 spans 13 amino acids. CDR1 is MNHNY and CDR2 is SVGAGI in the germline V gene (reference sequence).

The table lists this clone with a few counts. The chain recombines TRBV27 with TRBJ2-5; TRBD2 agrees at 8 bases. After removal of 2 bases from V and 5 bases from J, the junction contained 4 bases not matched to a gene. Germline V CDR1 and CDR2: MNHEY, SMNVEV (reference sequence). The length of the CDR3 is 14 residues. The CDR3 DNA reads TGTGCCAGCAGTTTACGAGCGGGAGAGGAGACCCAGTACTTC. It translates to CASSLRAGEETQYF.

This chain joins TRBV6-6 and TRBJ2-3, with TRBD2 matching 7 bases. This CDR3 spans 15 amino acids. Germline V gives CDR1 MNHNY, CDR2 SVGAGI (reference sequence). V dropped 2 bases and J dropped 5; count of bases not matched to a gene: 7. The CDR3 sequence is CASSYTGGSEDTQYF. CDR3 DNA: TGTGCCAGCAGTTACACAGGCGGGAGCGAAGATACGCAGTATTTT.

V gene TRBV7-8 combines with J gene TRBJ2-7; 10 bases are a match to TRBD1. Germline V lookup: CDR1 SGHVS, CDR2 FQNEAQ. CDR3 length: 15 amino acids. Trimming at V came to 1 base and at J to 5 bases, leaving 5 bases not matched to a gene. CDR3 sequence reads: CASSLERDRGHEQYF. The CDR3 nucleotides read TGTGCCAGCAGCTTAGAACGGGACAGGGGCCACGAGCAGTACTTC.

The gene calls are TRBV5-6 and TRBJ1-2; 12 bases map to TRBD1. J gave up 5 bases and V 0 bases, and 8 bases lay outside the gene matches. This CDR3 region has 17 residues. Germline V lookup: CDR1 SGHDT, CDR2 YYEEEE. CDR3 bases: TGTGCCAGCAGCTTGGCTGGGGGACAGGGGGCTGGGTATGGCTACACCTTC. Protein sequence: CASSLAGGQGAGYGYTF.

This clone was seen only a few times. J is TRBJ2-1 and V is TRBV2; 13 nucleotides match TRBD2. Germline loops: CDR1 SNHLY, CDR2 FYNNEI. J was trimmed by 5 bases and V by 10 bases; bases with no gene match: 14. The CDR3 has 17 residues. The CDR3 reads CATTGLAGDAAHNEQFF. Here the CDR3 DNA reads TGTGCCACCACCGGACTAGCGGGAGATGCCGCCCACAATGAGCAGTTCTTC.

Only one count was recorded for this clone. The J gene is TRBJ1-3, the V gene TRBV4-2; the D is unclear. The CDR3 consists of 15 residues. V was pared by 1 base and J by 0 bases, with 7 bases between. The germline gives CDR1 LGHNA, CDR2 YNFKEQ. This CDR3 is CASSQVGSSGNTIYF. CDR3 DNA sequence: TGTGCCAGCAGCCAAGTTGGCAGCTCTGGAAACACCATATATTTT.

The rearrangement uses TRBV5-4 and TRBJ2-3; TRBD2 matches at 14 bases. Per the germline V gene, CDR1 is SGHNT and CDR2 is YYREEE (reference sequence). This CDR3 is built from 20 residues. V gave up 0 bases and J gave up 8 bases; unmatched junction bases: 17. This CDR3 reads CASSLEGGLAGAKPIGTQYF. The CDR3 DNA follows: TGTGCCAGCAGCTTGGAGGGGGGACTAGCGGGAGCAAAGCCTATCGGTACGCAGTATTTT.

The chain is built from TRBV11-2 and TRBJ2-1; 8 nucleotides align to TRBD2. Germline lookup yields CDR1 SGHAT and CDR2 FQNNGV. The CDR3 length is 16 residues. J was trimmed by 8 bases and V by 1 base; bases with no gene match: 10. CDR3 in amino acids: CASSLVQAGAGYEQFF. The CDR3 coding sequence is TGTGCCAGCAGCTTAGTCCAAGCGGGAGCGGGCTATGAGCAGTTCTTC. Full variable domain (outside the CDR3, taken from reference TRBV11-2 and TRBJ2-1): EAGVAQSPRYKIIEKRQSVAFWCNPISGHATLYWYQQILGQGPKLLIQFQNNGVVDDSQLPKDRFSAERLKGVDSTLKIQPAKLEDSAVYLCASSLVQAGAGYEQFFGPGTRLTVL.

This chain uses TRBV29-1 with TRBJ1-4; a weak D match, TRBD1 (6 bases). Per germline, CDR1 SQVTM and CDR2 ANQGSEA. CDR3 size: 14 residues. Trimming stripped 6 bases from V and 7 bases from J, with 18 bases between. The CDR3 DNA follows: TGCAGCGTGGGCCGGGGGGCACTCGGTGAAAAACTGTTTTTT. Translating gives CSVGRGALGEKLFF. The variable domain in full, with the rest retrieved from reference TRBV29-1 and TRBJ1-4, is SAVISQKPSRDICQRGTSLTIQCQVDSQVTMMFWYRQQPGQSLTLIATANQGSEATYESGFVIDKFPISRPNLTFSTLTVSNMSPEDSSIYLCSVGRGALGEKLFFGSGTQLSVL.

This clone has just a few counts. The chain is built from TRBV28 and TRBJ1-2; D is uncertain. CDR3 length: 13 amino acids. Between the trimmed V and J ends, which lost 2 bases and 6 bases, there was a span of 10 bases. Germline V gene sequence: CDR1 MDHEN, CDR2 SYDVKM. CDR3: CASSLGEKNGYTF. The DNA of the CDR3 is TGTGCCAGCAGTTTAGGGGAGAAGAATGGCTACACCTTC.

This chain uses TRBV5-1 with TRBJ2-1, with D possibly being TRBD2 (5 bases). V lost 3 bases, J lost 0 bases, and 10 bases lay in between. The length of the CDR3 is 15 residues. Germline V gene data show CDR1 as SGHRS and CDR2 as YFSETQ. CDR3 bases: TGCGCCAGCAGCTCAAGCGGCAACTCCTACAATGAGCAGTTCTTC. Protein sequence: CASSSSGNSYNEQFF.

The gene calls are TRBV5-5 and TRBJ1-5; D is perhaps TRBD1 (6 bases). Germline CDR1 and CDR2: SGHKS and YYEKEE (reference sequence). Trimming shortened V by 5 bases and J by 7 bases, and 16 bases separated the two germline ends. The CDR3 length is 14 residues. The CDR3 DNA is TGTGCCAGCAGTTCGGACAGCCAAGGCCAGCCCCAGCATTTT. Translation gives CASSSDSQGQPQHF. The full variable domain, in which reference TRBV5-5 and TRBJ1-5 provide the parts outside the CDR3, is DAGVTQSPTHLIKTRGQQVTLRCSPISGHKSVSWYQQVLGQGPQFIFQYYEKEERGRGNFPDRFSARQFPNYSSELNVNALLLGDSALYLCASSSDSQGQPQHFGDGTRLSIL.

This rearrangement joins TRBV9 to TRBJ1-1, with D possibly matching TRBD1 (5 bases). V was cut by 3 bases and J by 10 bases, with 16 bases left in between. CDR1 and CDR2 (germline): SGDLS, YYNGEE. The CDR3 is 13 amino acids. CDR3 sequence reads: CASSALTQDVAFF. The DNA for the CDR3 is TGTGCCAGCAGCGCGCTGACACAGGATGTAGCTTTCTTT.

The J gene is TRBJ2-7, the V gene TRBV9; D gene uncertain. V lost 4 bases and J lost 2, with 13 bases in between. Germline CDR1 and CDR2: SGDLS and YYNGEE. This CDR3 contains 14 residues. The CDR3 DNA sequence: TGTGCCAGCAGCCCAGAGGAGCTGACCTACGAGCAGTACTTC. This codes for CASSPEELTYEQYF.

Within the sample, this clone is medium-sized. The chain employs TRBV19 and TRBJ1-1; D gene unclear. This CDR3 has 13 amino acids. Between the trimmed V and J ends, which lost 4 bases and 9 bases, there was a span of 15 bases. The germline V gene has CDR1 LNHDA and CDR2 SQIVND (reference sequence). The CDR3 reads CASSRGDRIKAFF. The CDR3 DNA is TGTGCCAGTAGTAGGGGAGACCGGATAAAAGCTTTCTTT.

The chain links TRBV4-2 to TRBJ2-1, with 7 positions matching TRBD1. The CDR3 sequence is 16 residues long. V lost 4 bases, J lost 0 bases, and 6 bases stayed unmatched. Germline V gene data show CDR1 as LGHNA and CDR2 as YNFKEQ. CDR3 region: CASSRLWDSSYNEQFF. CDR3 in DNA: TGTGCCAGCAGCCGCTTGTGGGACAGCTCCTACAATGAGCAGTTCTTC.

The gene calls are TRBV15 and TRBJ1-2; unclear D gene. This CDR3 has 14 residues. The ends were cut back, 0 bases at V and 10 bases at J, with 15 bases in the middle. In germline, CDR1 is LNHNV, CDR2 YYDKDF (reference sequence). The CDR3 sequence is CATSRDFVEGPYTF. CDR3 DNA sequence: TGTGCCACCAGCAGAGACTTCGTAGAGGGCCCCTACACCTTC. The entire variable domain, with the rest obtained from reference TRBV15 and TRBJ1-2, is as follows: DAMVIQNPRYQVTQFGKPVTLSCSQTLNHNVMYWYQQKSSQAPKLLFHYYDKDFNNEADTPDNFQSRRPNTSFCFLDIRSPGLGDTAMYLCATSRDFVEGPYTFGSGTRLTVV.

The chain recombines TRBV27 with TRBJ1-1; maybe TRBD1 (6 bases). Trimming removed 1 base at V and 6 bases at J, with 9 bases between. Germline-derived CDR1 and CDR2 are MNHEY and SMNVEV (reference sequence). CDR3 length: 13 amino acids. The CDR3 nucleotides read TGTGCCAGCAGTTTATACAGGGCCGCTGAAGCTTTCTTT. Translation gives CASSLYRAAEAFF.

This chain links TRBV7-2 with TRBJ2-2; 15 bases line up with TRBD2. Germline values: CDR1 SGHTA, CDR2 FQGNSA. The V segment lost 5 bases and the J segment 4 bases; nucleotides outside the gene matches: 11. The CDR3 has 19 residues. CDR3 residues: CASSLQGLAGGGSTGELFF. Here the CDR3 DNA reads TGTGCCAGCAGCCTCCAGGGACTAGCGGGGGGAGGGAGCACCGGGGAGCTGTTTTTT.

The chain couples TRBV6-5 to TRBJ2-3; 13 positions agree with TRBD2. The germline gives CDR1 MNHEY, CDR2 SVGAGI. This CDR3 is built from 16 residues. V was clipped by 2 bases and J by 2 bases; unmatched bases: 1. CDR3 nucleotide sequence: TGTGCCAGCAGTTACGGACTAGCGGGAGCCACAGATACGCAGTATTTT. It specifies CASSYGLAGATDTQYF.

The CDR3 here is CSAPEGYGYTF. DNA for the CDR3: TGCAGTGCTCCGGAGGGGTATGGCTACACCTTC. The chain recombines TRBV20-1 with TRBJ1-2; weak D call: TRBD1 (5 bases). Germline values: CDR1 DFQATT, CDR2 SNEGSKA (reference sequence). The CDR3 extends over 11 amino acids. With 5 bases removed from V and 5 bases from J, the gap between germline ends came to 9 bases.

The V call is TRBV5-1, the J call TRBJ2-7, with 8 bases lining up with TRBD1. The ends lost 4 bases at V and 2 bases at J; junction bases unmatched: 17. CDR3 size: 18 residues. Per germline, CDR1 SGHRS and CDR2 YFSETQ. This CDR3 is CASSPLLSLGQETYEQYF. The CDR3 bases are TGCGCCAGCAGCCCATTACTTTCTTTGGGACAGGAGACCTACGAGCAGTACTTC.

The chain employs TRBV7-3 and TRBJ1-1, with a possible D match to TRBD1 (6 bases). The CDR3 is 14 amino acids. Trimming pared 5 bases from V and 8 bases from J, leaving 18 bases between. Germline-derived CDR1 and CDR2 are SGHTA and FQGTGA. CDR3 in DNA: TGTGCCAGCAGCCCCACAGGGAGTTTAGCGGAAGCTTTCTTT. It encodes CASSPTGSLAEAFF.

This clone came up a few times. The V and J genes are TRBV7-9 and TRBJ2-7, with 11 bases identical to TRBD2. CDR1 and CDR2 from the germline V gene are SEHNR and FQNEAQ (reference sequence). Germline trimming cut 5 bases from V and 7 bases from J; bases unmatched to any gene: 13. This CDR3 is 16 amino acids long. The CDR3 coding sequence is TGTGCCAGCAGCCCCGCCCTAGCGGGAGGATCTCGGGAGCAGTACTTC. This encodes CASSPALAGGSREQYF.